These T cell receptor beta chains were read from a single sample in a study of chemoradiotherapy in HPV16-positive cancers. The table came from immunoSEQ multiplex PCR; TCRdb's copy has only in-frame clones and leaves some out. The table shows 20,000 to 30,000 clones, with roughly 87% occurring only once. Sequencing used blood, obtained from a patient who underwent chemoradiotherapy. Receptors were obtained from a human donor with HPV-associated anogenital cancer. Each CDR3 is given with its conserved first and last residue. The D gene is left open where the match is weak. Size values are once, few and many counts, or a class for expanded clones, and some rows have none.

.	TRBV5-5	TRBJ1-6	.	TGTGCCAGCAGCTTGATATTGCGGGATTCACCCCTCCACTTT	CASSLILRDSPLHF
TRBD2	TRBV19	TRBJ2-7	.	TGTGCCAGTAGTATAGGAGCGGGGGGAACCTACGAGCAGTACTTC	CASSIGAGGTYEQYF
.	TRBV6-1	TRBJ1-5	few	TGTGCCAGCAGTGAAGGCGGGGGGAATCAGCCCCAGCATTTT	CASSEGGGNQPQHF
TRBD2	TRBV5-1	TRBJ2-1	.	TGCGCCAGCAAGATTAGCGGGGGTAATGAGCAGTTCTTC	CASKISGGNEQFF
.	TRBV4-1	TRBJ1-1	.	TGCGCCAGCAGCCATCGGTTCCAGCCCATGAACACTGAAGCTTTCTTT	CASSHRFQPMNTEAFF
.	TRBV19	TRBJ2-3	.	TGTGCCAGTCGAACAAATCCGGACCCCTCGGGCACAGATACGCAGTATTTT	CASRTNPDPSGTDTQYF
.	TRBV6-4	TRBJ1-5	large	TGTGCCAGCAGTAGGGCGGACAATCAGCCCCAGCATTTT	CASSRADNQPQHF
.	TRBV9	TRBJ1-1	once	TGTGCCAGCAGCCAAGGGTACACTGAAGCTTTCTTT	CASSQGYTEAFF
TRBD1	TRBV19	TRBJ1-5	.	TGTGCCAGTAGTTCGCCTCGACAGGGAGAACAGCCCCAGCATTTT	CASSSPRQGEQPQHF
TRBD2	TRBV4-3	TRBJ2-7	once	TGCGCCAGCAGCCAAGTCCCATCGTCCGGGGGGGCCTACGAGCAGTACTTC	CASSQVPSSGGAYEQYF
.	TRBV29-1	TRBJ2-1	once	TGCAGCGTTGAATCGCGGGAGCAGTTCTTC	CSVESREQFF
.	TRBV5-4	TRBJ1-3	once	TGTGCCAGCAGCTTGGGGGGGCCCTCCTCTGGAAACACCATATATTTT	CASSLGGPSSGNTIYF
TRBD1	TRBV5-1	TRBJ1-1	.	TGCGCCAGCAGCTTGGCCGGGACAGGGGGAGATTGGACTGAAGCTTTCTTT	CASSLAGTGGDWTEAFF
.	TRBV7-9	TRBJ2-5	.	TGTGCCAGCAGCTCAATTCAAGAGACCCAGTACTTC	CASSSIQETQYF
TRBD2	TRBV19	TRBJ2-7	.	TGTGCCAGTAAAACTAGCGGGGGGGCCGGAACCTACGAGCAGTACTTC	CASKTSGGAGTYEQYF
.	TRBV10-3	TRBJ1-3	.	TGTGCCGCCCAACAGGGTAGCTCTGGAAACACCATATATTTT	CAAQQGSSGNTIYF
.	TRBV21-1	TRBJ2-3	.	TGTGCCAGCAGCCCCCGGCCTCACGAGGGTGGCACAGATACGCAGTATTTT	CASSPRPHEGGTDTQYF
TRBD1	TRBV2	TRBJ2-5	.	TGTGCCAGCAGCCCCGGGACAGGGAACGTTGAGCAGTACTTC	CASSPGTGNVEQYF
TRBD2	TRBV7-2	TRBJ2-1	once	TGTGCCAGCAGCTTAAGGACTAGCGGGATATACAATGAGCAGTTCTTC	CASSLRTSGIYNEQFF
TRBD1	TRBV6-5	TRBJ2-3	.	TGTGCCAGCATTCCGGACAGGCGAAGCACAGATACGCAGTATTTT	CASIPDRRSTDTQYF
TRBD1	TRBV6-5	TRBJ2-7	.	TGTGCCAGCAGTTACCCGACAGGGGGCGGGTTGGAGCAGTACTTC	CASSYPTGGGLEQYF
TRBD2	TRBV29-1	TRBJ2-1	.	TGCAGCGTCAATCGGGGGGGGAGGAACAATGAGCAGTTCTTC	CSVNRGGRNNEQFF